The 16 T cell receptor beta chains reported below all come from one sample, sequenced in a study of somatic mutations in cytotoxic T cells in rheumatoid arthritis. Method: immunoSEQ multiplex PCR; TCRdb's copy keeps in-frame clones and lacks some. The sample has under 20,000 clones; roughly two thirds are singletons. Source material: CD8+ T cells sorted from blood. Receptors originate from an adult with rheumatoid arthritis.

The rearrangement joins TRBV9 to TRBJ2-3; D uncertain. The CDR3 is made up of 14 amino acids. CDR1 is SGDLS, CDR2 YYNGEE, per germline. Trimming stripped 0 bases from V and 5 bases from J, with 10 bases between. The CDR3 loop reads CASSVGALGDTQYF. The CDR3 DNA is TGTGCCAGCAGCGTAGGGGCTCTCGGAGATACGCAGTATTTT.

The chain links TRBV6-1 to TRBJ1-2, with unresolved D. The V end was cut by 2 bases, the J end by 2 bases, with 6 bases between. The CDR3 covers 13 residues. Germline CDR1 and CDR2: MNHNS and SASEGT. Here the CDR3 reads CASSEIGNYGYTF. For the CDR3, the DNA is TGTGCCAGCAGTGAAATAGGAAACTATGGCTACACCTTC.

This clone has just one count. The CDR3 region is CASSLGQEESGNTIYF. The CDR3 DNA reads as TGTGCCAGCAGTCTTGGACAGGAGGAGTCTGGAAACACCATATATTTT. The chain has TRBV6-6 and TRBJ1-3; 7 bases map to TRBD1. The CDR3 runs to 16 residues. Trimming at V came to 5 bases and at J to 1 base, leaving 8 bases not matched to a gene. Germline CDR1 MNHNY, CDR2 SVGAGI (reference sequence).

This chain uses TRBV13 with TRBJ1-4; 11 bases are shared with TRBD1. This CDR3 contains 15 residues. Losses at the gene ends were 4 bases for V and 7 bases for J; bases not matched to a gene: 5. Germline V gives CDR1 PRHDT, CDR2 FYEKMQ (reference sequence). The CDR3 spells CASSSHGTGGEKLFF. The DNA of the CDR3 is TGTGCCAGCAGCTCTCACGGGACAGGGGGTGAAAAACTGTTTTTT.

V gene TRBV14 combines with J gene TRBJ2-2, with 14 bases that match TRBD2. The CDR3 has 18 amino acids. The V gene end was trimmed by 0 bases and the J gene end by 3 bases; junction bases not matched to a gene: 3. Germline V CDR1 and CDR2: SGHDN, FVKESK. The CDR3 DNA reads TGTGCCAGCAGCCAAGATCGACTAGCGGGGGGGCACACCGGGGAGCTGTTTTTT. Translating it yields CASSQDRLAGGHTGELFF.

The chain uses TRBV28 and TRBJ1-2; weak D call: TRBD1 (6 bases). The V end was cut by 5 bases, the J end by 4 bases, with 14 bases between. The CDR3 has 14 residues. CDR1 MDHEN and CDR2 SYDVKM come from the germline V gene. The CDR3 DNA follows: TGTGCCAGCAGTGCCGGACAGACGGGCTATGGCTACACCTTC. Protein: CASSAGQTGYGYTF.

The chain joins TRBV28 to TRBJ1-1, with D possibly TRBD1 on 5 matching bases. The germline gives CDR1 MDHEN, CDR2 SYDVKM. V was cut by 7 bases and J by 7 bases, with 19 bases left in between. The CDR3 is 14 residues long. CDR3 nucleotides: TGTGCCAGCACCCTCGCCGGGACCGGGTATGAAGCTTTCTTT. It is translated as CASTLAGTGYEAFF.

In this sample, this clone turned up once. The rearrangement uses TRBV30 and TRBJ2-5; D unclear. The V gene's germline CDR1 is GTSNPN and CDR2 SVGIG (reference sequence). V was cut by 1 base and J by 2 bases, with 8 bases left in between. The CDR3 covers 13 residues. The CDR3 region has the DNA TGTGCCTGGAGTGGAGGCGATCAAGAGACCCAGTACTTC. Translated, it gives CAWSGGDQETQYF.

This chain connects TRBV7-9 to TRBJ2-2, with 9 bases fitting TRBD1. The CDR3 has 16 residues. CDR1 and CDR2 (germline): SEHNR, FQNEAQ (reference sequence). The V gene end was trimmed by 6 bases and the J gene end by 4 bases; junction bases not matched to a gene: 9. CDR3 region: CASRPPSTGGTGELFF. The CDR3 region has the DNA TGTGCCAGCAGGCCTCCTTCGACAGGGGGCACCGGGGAGCTGTTTTTT.

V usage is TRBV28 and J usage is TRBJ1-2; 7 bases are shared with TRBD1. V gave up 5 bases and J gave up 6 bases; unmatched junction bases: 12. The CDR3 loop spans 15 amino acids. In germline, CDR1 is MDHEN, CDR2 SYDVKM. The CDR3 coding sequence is TGTGCCAGCAGTCCCTCCCCGACAGGGCCGGATGGCTACACCTTC. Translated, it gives CASSPSPTGPDGYTF.

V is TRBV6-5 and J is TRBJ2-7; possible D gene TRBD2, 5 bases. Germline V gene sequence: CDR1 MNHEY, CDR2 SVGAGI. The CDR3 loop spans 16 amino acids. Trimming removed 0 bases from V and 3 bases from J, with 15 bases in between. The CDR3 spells CASSYSNPGSYYEQYF. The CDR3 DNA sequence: TGTGCCAGCAGTTACTCGAACCCGGGGTCTTACTACGAGCAGTACTTC.

The CDR3 sequence: CASSVRQDSTDTQYF. The CDR3 nucleotides read TGTGCCAGTAGTGTCCGACAGGACAGCACAGATACGCAGTATTTT. The rearrangement uses TRBV19 and TRBJ2-3, with a tentative D call TRBD1 (6 bases). The CDR3 contains 15 residues. V was shortened by 5 bases and J by 0 bases, with 12 bases between the two germline ends. Germline CDR1 and CDR2: LNHDA and SQIVND (reference sequence). The whole variable domain, remainder taken from reference TRBV19 and TRBJ2-3, is DGGITQSPKYLFRKEGQNVTLSCEQNLNHDAMYWYRQDPGQGLRLIYYSQIVNDFQKGDIAEGYSVSREKKESFPLTVTSAQKNPTAFYLCASSVRQDSTDTQYFGPGTRLTVL.

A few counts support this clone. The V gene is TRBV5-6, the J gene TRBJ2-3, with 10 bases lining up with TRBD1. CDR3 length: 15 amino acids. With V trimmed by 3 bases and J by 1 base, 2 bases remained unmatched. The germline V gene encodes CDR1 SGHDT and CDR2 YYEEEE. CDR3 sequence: CASSWDRGGTDTQYF. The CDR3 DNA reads TGTGCCAGCAGCTGGGACAGGGGTGGCACAGATACGCAGTATTTT.

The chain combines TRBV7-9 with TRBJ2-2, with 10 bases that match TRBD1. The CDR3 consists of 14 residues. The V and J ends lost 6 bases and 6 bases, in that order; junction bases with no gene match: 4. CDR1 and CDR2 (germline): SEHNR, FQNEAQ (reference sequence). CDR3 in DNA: TGTGCCAGCAGTCGACAGGGGGCCGCCGGGGAGCTGTTTTTT. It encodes CASSRQGAAGELFF.

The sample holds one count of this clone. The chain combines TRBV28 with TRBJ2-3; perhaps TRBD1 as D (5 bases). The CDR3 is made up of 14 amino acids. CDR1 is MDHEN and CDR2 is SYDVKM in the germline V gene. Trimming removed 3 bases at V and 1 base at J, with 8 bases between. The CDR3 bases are TGTGCCAGCAGTTTTCTACAGGGCACAGATACGCAGTATTTT. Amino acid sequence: CASSFLQGTDTQYF. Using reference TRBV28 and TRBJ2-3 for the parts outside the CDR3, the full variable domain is DVKVTQSSRYLVKRTGEKVFLECVQDMDHENMFWYRQDPGLGLRLIYFSYDVKMKEKGDIPEGYSVSREKKERFSLILESASTNQTSMYLCASSFLQGTDTQYFGPGTRLTVL.

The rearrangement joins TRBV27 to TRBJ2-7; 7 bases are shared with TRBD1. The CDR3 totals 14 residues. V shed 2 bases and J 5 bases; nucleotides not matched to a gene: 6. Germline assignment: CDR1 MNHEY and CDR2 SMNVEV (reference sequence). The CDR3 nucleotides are TGTGCCAGCAGTTTAACCGGGACAGTTAACGAGCAGTACTTC. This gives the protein CASSLTGTVNEQYF.